Below, 20 T cell receptor beta chains from the same sample are listed, as sequenced in a study of response to subunit inactivated influenza vaccine. TCRdb reprocessed the RT-PCR reads with MiXCR, giving one entry per CDR3 protein. The sample shows about 570,000 distinct CDR3 sequences, approximately 12% of them seen only once. The sequences come from PBMCs from blood, collected on the day of vaccination. These TCRs come from a man between 50 and 59 years old who received an inactivated influenza vaccine.

This chain links TRBV12-3 or TRBV12-4 with TRBJ1-2, with a tentative D call TRBD1 (6 bases). The length of the CDR3 is 15 residues. Trimming shortened V by 6 bases and J by 4 bases, and 18 bases separated the two germline ends. The CDR3: CASSLIQGGSYGYTF. The CDR3 coding sequence is TGTGCCAGCAGCCTGATACAGGGCGGGAGCTATGGCTACACCTTC.

At least ten counts were recorded for this clonotype. V usage is TRBV4-1 and J usage is TRBJ2-7; tentatively, D is TRBD1 (5 bases). The CDR3 sequence is 13 residues long. Trimming left V 6 bases short and J 6 bases short, with 15 bases between. The germline V gene has CDR1 MGHRA and CDR2 YSYEKL. The DNA of the CDR3 is TGCGCCAGCAGTCACAGGTTAAGATTCGAGCAGTACTTC. Translating it yields CASSHRLRFEQYF.

The CDR3 coding sequence is TGCAGCGTCGGGACAGGGTTCGCCTATGGCTACACCTTC. It codes for CSVGTGFAYGYTF. J is TRBJ1-2 and V is TRBV29-1, with TRBD1 matching over 9 bases. Germline CDR1 and CDR2: SQVTM and ANQGSEA. The CDR3 sequence is 13 residues long. V shed 6 bases and J 4 bases; nucleotides not matched to a gene: 6.

This clonotype occurred a few times. This chain connects TRBV10-3 to TRBJ2-7; 7 nucleotides match TRBD2. V lost 0 bases, J lost 2 bases, and 10 bases stayed unmatched. The CDR3 extends over 17 amino acids. Germline CDR1 is ENHRY and CDR2 is SYGVKD. CDR3 DNA: TGTGCCATCAGTGAGTCGGGCTCCGGGACTAACGCCTACGAGCAGTACTTC. Protein product: CAISESGSGTNAYEQYF.

The table lists this clonotype with a few counts. The chain combines TRBV7-9 with TRBJ2-1; 7 positions match TRBD1. Unmatched junction bases numbered 8, after V lost 5 bases and J lost 7 bases. CDR3 length: 14 residues. CDR1 is SEHNR, CDR2 FQNEAQ, per germline (reference sequence). The CDR3 loop is CASSSTTGVNEQFF. Here the CDR3 DNA reads TGTGCCAGCAGCAGCACAACAGGGGTGAATGAGCAGTTCTTC.

There are a few counts of this clonotype. The V gene is TRBV28, the J gene TRBJ2-5, with 9 positions matching TRBD2. This CDR3 region has 19 residues. The V and J ends lost 5 bases and 5 bases, in that order; junction bases with no gene match: 21. The germline gives CDR1 MDHEN, CDR2 SYDVKM. The CDR3 DNA sequence: TGTGCCAGCAGTCTCCCCGGGGGTCGAGCGGGAGGTGGTCTGGAGACCCAGTACTTC. Residues: CASSLPGGRAGGGLETQYF.

This clonotype was observed a few times. At one end, the junction sequence differs from germline, possibly due to a read error. The chain is built from TRBV18 and TRBJ2-3, with 7 nucleotides matching TRBD1. Germline CDR1 reads KGHSH; CDR2 reads LQKENI. CDR3 size: 15 residues. CDR3 region: CASSPRDSNTDTQYF. The CDR3 region has the DNA TGTGCCAGTTCACCCCGGGACAGTAACACAGATACGCAGTATTTT. The full variable domain, in which reference TRBV18 and TRBJ2-3 provide the parts outside the CDR3, is NAGVMQNPRHLVRRRGQEARLRCSPMKGHSHVYWYRQLPEEGLKFMVYLQKENIIDESGMPKERFSAEFPKEGPSILRIQQVVRGDSAAYFCASSPRDSNTDTQYFGPGTRLTVL.

This clonotype was recorded a few times. This rearrangement joins TRBV4-1 to TRBJ1-5, with a tentative D call TRBD1 (5 bases). The CDR3 sequence is 17 residues long. Trimming cost V 0 bases and J 5 bases, with 17 bases left between them. Per the germline V gene, CDR1 is MGHRA and CDR2 is YSYEKL. The CDR3 DNA is TGCGCCAGCAGCCAAGACGAGGACATGGGTAAGGATCAGCCCCAGCATTTT. This encodes CASSQDEDMGKDQPQHF.

This rearrangement joins TRBV6-2 or TRBV6-3 to TRBJ2-7; D unclear. This CDR3 is 14 amino acids long. The germline V and J ends were trimmed by 6 bases and 2 bases, with 14 bases remaining between them. Germline V gene sequence: CDR1 MNHEY, CDR2 SVGEGT. The CDR3 spells CASRPGRPTYEQYF. The CDR3 DNA is TGTGCCAGCAGACCTGGACGGCCGACCTACGAGCAGTACTTC.

The J gene is TRBJ1-1, the V gene TRBV9, with D unresolved. The germline V and J ends were trimmed by 4 bases and 5 bases, with 15 bases remaining between them. The CDR3 is 14 amino acids. Germline V gene sequence: CDR1 SGDLS, CDR2 YYNGEE. The CDR3, as DNA: TGTGCCAGCAGCCCCTCGGGTCTGAGGACTGAAGCTTTCTTT. Translation gives CASSPSGLRTEAFF. The variable domain in full, completed from reference TRBV9 and TRBJ1-1, reads DSGVTQTPKHLITATGQRVTLRCSPRSGDLSVYWYQQSLDQGLQFLIQYYNGEERAKGNILERFSAQQFPDLHSELNLSSLELGDSALYFCASSPSGLRTEAFFGQGTRLTVV.

The V and J genes are TRBV5-1 and TRBJ1-6; D call uncertain. The germline CDR1 and CDR2 sequences are SGHRS and YFSETQ. V lost 0 bases and J 7 bases, leaving 11 bases between the germline ends. This CDR3 has 15 amino acids. The CDR3 region is CASSLEVQLNSPLHF. In nucleotides, the CDR3 is TGCGCCAGCAGCTTGGAGGTACAGTTAAATTCACCCCTCCACTTT.

This rearrangement joins TRBV2 to TRBJ2-1; weak D call: TRBD1 (6 bases). The CDR3 totals 12 residues. V was trimmed by 5 bases and J by 7 bases, leaving 9 bases between them. The germline CDR1 and CDR2 sequences are SNHLY and FYNNEI. The CDR3 DNA is TGTGCCAGCAGTAAAACAGGGAATGAGCAGTTCTTC. Translated, it gives CASSKTGNEQFF.

The chain is built from TRBV7-2 and TRBJ2-1; 7 positions agree with TRBD1. The CDR3 has 15 amino acids. Trimming at V came to 3 bases and at J to 8 bases, leaving 10 bases not matched to a gene. The V gene's germline CDR1 is SGHTA and CDR2 FQGNSA. CDR3 residues: CASSFKALGGDEQFF. CDR3 DNA sequence: TGTGCCAGCAGCTTTAAAGCGCTAGGGGGCGATGAGCAGTTCTTC.

The J gene is TRBJ2-7, the V gene TRBV7-8; no reliable D call. Trimming took off 10 bases at V and 1 base at J, with 20 bases between the two ends. CDR1 and CDR2 (germline): SGHVS, FQNEAQ. The CDR3 sequence is 15 residues long. DNA for the CDR3: TGTGCCATTTCCCTAAGGGCCGGCCAGTCCTACGAGCAGTACTTC. This encodes CAISLRAGQSYEQYF.

This clonotype has more than one count but fewer than ten. The genes are TRBV7-9 and TRBJ1-1, with 9 nucleotides matching TRBD1. The V segment lost 5 bases and the J segment 0 bases; nucleotides outside the gene matches: 10. The CDR3 is 17 residues long. Per germline, CDR1 SEHNR and CDR2 FQNEAQ (reference sequence). This chain's CDR3 is CASSSTGGAWVNTEAFF. DNA for the CDR3: TGTGCCAGCAGCAGTACAGGGGGCGCGTGGGTGAACACTGAAGCTTTCTTT.

The chain uses TRBV15 and TRBJ2-3; 16 nucleotides align to TRBD2. Per germline, CDR1 LNHNV and CDR2 YYDKDF (reference sequence). The CDR3 is made up of 18 amino acids. V was pared by 5 bases and J by 1 base, with 6 bases of the junction left unmatched. The CDR3 loop is CATSPGTSGRAGTDTQYF. The CDR3 DNA follows: TGTGCCACCAGCCCTGGGACTAGCGGGAGGGCGGGCACAGATACGCAGTATTTT. The variable domain in full, with the rest retrieved from reference TRBV15 and TRBJ2-3, is DAMVIQNPRYQVTQFGKPVTLSCSQTLNHNVMYWYQQKSSQAPKLLFHYYDKDFNNEADTPDNFQSRRPNTSFCFLDIRSPGLGDTAMYLCATSPGTSGRAGTDTQYFGPGTRLTVL.

This clonotype was counted at least ten times. This chain connects TRBV7-9 to TRBJ2-3; D uncertain. Trimming took off 1 base at V and 2 bases at J, with 7 bases between the two ends. The germline V gene has CDR1 SEHNR and CDR2 FQNEAQ (reference sequence). CDR3 length: 14 residues. The CDR3 loop reads CASSLEGNTDTQYF. CDR3 nucleotide sequence: TGTGCCAGCAGCTTAGAAGGAAACACAGATACGCAGTATTTT. The whole variable domain, remainder taken from reference TRBV7-9 and TRBJ2-3, is DTGVSQNPRHKITKRGQNVTFRCDPISEHNRLYWYRQTLGQGPEFLTYFQNEAQLEKSRLLSDRFSAERPKGSFSTLEIQRTEQGDSAMYLCASSLEGNTDTQYFGPGTRLTVL.

This clonotype was seen many times. The chain links TRBV4-2 to TRBJ1-3, with D unclear. CDR3 length: 14 amino acids. CDR1 LGHNA and CDR2 YNFKEQ come from the germline V gene. V dropped 3 bases and J dropped 4 bases, with 10 bases sitting between them. This chain's CDR3 is CASSQGFEGNTIYF. In DNA form, the CDR3 reads TGTGCCAGCAGCCAGGGCTTCGAAGGAAACACCATATATTTT.

This clonotype was seen more than once but under ten times. The rearrangement uses TRBV24-1 and TRBJ2-1, with 11 bases matching TRBD2. Germline values: CDR1 KGHDR, CDR2 SFDVKD. The V segment lost 5 bases and the J segment 6 bases; nucleotides outside the gene matches: 2. The CDR3 runs to 14 residues. The CDR3 DNA is TGTGCCACCAGTGGTAGCGGGAGGGCCAATGAGCAGTTCTTC. Its translation: CATSGSGRANEQFF.

V is TRBV3-1 and J is TRBJ1-4, with 8 nucleotides matching TRBD1. This CDR3 contains 16 residues. V lost 4 bases, J lost 4 bases, and 8 bases stayed unmatched. Germline-derived CDR1 and CDR2 are LGHDT and YNNKEL (reference sequence). CDR3 DNA sequence: TGTGCCAGCAGCCGGACTGGACAGGGAATTAATGAAAAACTGTTTTTT. This gives the protein CASSRTGQGINEKLFF.